This T cell receptor (beta chain) was found in a study of blood T cell repertoires in COVID-19. About the study: COVID-19 samples collected from the United States, Italy and Spain covered acute and convalescent phases. The analysed material was cDNA or gDNA that came from T cells, B-cell-depleted T cells, or PBMCs.

Original methodology: Nucleated cell number was recorded as an estimate derived from reference gene primer amplification. Here immunoSEQ multiplex PCR was the method, and the copy in TCRdb shows in-frame clones only, minus some. V and J calls and clone size are copied from that table; D and trimming were computed from the DNA. The sample carries 170,000 or so clones, around 87% recorded once. This CDR3 comprises 13 residues. CDR1 is LGHNT, CDR2 FRNRAP, per germline. V was trimmed by 6 bases and J by 2 bases, leaving 9 bases between them. The rearrangement links TRBV12-5 to TRBJ2-3; TRBD2 might be the D (6 bases). The sequence came from a man aged 40-55 years with active or convalescent COVID-19. Sample: peripheral blood. CDR3 in DNA: TGTGCTAGTGGGGCGGGGTTCACAGATACGCAGTATTTT. Translating gives CASGAGFTDTQYF.